The next 28 T cell receptor beta chains were all read from a single sample in a study of blood T cell repertoires in COVID-19. The protocol was immunoSEQ multiplex PCR, while the TCRdb copy is restricted to in-frame clones and leaves out a portion. The sample shows roughly 330,000 clones, 88% of them seen only once. The sample taken for sequencing was PBMCs or T cells enriched from blood (not recorded which). The receptor set was obtained from a man aged 25 to 45 who had recovered from COVID-19.

Only a few counts were recorded for this clone. V and J are TRBV20-1 and TRBJ1-1; 9 positions agree with TRBD1. V lost 3 bases and J lost 8; bases outside the gene matches: 1. CDR1 and CDR2 from the germline V gene are DFQATT and SNEGSKA (reference sequence). The CDR3 loop spans 11 amino acids. The CDR3 nucleotides are TGCAGTGCTAGTGGGACAGGGGAAGCTTTCTTT. It codes for CSASGTGEAFF.

The rearrangement joins TRBV5-4 to TRBJ2-1; perhaps TRBD2 as D (6 bases). V gave up 5 bases and J gave up 6 bases, with 15 bases separating them. This CDR3 contains 14 residues. From germline, CDR1 is SGHNT and CDR2 YYREEE (reference sequence). CDR3 sequence reads: CASRGDFSSNEQFF. CDR3 DNA: TGTGCCAGCAGGGGGGACTTCAGTAGCAATGAGCAGTTCTTC.

V gene TRBV4-2 combines with J gene TRBJ2-5, with a possible D match to TRBD1 (7 bases). Trimming removed 2 bases from V and 4 bases from J, with 17 bases in between. The length of the CDR3 is 16 residues. CDR1 is LGHNA and CDR2 is YNFKEQ in the germline V gene. CDR3 amino acids: CASSQKVGGGRETQYF. As DNA, the CDR3 is TGTGCCAGCAGCCAAAAGGTCGGAGGGGGCCGAGAGACCCAGTACTTC.

This clone appeared a single time. The chain has TRBV13 and TRBJ2-7, with D possibly being TRBD2 (6 bases). V was clipped by 4 bases and J by 0 bases, with 13 bases between them. Per the germline V gene, CDR1 is PRHDT and CDR2 is FYEKMQ (reference sequence). This CDR3 contains 15 residues. The CDR3 loop reads CASSSRRGSSYEQYF. In nucleotides, the CDR3 is TGTGCCAGCAGCTCTAGGAGGGGCAGCTCCTACGAGCAGTACTTC.

This chain connects TRBV3-1 (or the pseudogene TRBV3-2) to TRBJ2-3, with D possibly being TRBD2 (5 bases). Germline V gene data show CDR1 as LGHDT and CDR2 as YNNKEL (reference sequence). The CDR3 covers 13 residues. Trimming left V 10 bases short and J 0 bases short, with 11 bases between. The CDR3 DNA sequence: TGTGCCATCGGATTAGCGAGCACAGATACGCAGTATTTT. Translation: CAIGLASTDTQYF.

The chain links TRBV5-4 to TRBJ1-2; TRBD1 agrees at 7 bases. Germline V gene lookup returns CDR1 SGHNT and CDR2 YYREEE (reference sequence). This CDR3 contains 12 residues. Trimming took 4 bases from V and 9 from J; bases not matched to a gene: 6. This CDR3 reads CASSRDSVSYTF. CDR3 DNA: TGTGCCAGCAGCCGGGACAGCGTGAGCTACACCTTC.

The CDR3 sequence is CAIKEAYNEQFF. The DNA of the CDR3 is TGTGCCATCAAAGAGGCCTACAATGAGCAGTTCTTC. V gene TRBV10-3 combines with J gene TRBJ2-1; the D is unclear. This CDR3 contains 12 residues. V shed 7 bases and J shed 2 bases, with 6 bases lying between them. CDR1 ENHRY and CDR2 SYGVKD come from the germline V gene.

The V and J genes are TRBV7-9 and TRBJ1-4; no definite D call. V shed 5 bases and J shed 4 bases, with 11 bases lying between them. The germline V gene encodes CDR1 SEHNR and CDR2 FQNEAQ (reference sequence). The CDR3 has 14 residues. The CDR3 DNA sequence: TGTGCCAGCAGCAAACAGAGTAATAATGAAAAACTGTTTTTT. Amino acid sequence: CASSKQSNNEKLFF.

The V and J genes are TRBV11-2 and TRBJ2-3; D unclear. This CDR3 spans 12 amino acids. V was cut by 5 bases and J by 4 bases, with 7 bases left in between. Per the germline V gene, CDR1 is SGHAT and CDR2 is FQNNGV. The CDR3 DNA sequence: TGTGCCAGCAGCCCACCGGCAGATACGCAGTATTTT. As protein: CASSPPADTQYF.

The chain carries TRBV6-1 and TRBJ1-6; unclear D gene. Germline CDR1 is MNHNS and CDR2 is SASEGT. This CDR3 comprises 15 residues. V shed 1 base and J shed 0 bases, with 4 bases lying between them. The DNA for the CDR3 is TGTGCCAGCAGTGAAGGGAGCTCCTATAATTCACCCCTCCACTTT. Encoded protein: CASSEGSSYNSPLHF.

The chain joins TRBV28 to TRBJ2-2, with TRBD1 as a possible D gene (6 bases). The V gene's germline CDR1 is MDHEN and CDR2 SYDVKM. Trimming left V 6 bases short and J 3 bases short, with 11 bases between. The CDR3 is 14 residues long. The CDR3 bases are TGTGCCAGCAGAGGTCAGGGGTACACCGGGGAGCTGTTTTTT. As protein: CASRGQGYTGELFF.

This chain uses TRBV9 with TRBJ2-2, with unresolved D. Trimming stripped 1 base from V and 0 bases from J, with 7 bases between. The CDR3 is 15 amino acids. CDR1 and CDR2 from the germline V gene are SGDLS and YYNGEE. The CDR3 coding sequence is TGTGCCAGCAGCGTACTGCTATCGAACACCGGGGAGCTGTTTTTT. Translating it yields CASSVLLSNTGELFF.

This clone was seen once. The rearrangement uses TRBV27 and TRBJ2-7; the match to TRBD2 covers 7 bases. The CDR3 is made up of 17 amino acids. Per the germline V gene, CDR1 is MNHEY and CDR2 is SMNVEV (reference sequence). The J segment lost 5 bases and the V segment lost 1 base, leaving 14 bases of the junction unmatched. The CDR3 DNA follows: TGTGCCAGCAGTTTATTAGAGGCTAGCGGCGGAGTTGACGAGCAGTACTTC. The encoded protein is CASSLLEASGGVDEQYF.

This chain uses TRBV11-3 with TRBJ2-3; D call uncertain. From germline, CDR1 is SGHNT and CDR2 YENEEA. CDR3 length equals 12 residues. V was shortened by 4 bases and J by 3 bases, with 5 bases between the two germline ends. CDR3: CASSSVTDTQYF. CDR3 sequence (DNA): TGTGCCAGCAGCTCCGTGACAGATACGCAGTATTTT.

This clone was seen just once. The chain joins TRBV24-1 to TRBJ1-1; 8 nucleotides agree with TRBD1. The V and J ends lost 4 bases and 7 bases, in that order; junction bases with no gene match: 10. The CDR3 consists of 15 residues. CDR1 KGHDR and CDR2 SFDVKD come from the germline V gene. The CDR3 DNA reads as TGTGCCACCAGTGACACCCGGGACAGGCCCTTTGAAGCTTTCTTT. This sequence encodes CATSDTRDRPFEAFF.

The V and J genes are TRBV15 and TRBJ2-6, with 8 bases fitting TRBD1. There are 16 residues in the CDR3. CDR1 and CDR2 from the germline V gene are LNHNV and YYDKDF (reference sequence). The V gene end was trimmed by 0 bases and the J gene end by 4 bases; junction bases not matched to a gene: 2. In nucleotides, the CDR3 is TGTGCCACCAGCAGAGAGACAGGGGCCGGGGCCAACGTCCTGACTTTC. As protein: CATSRETGAGANVLTF.

The chain recombines TRBV30 with TRBJ1-2, with D unresolved. Deletions cut 3 bases from V and 8 bases from J, with 16 bases between. The CDR3 extends over 13 amino acids. Germline values: CDR1 GTSNPN, CDR2 SVGIG (reference sequence). CDR3 DNA: TGTGCCTGGAGCCCAATATCAGAAGTAGGCTACACCTTC. It codes for CAWSPISEVGYTF.

The J gene is TRBJ2-2, the V gene TRBV7-9; 9 bases match TRBD2. Germline-derived CDR1 and CDR2 are SEHNR and FQNEAQ (reference sequence). The CDR3 has 15 residues. The V gene end was trimmed by 7 bases and the J gene end by 7 bases; junction bases not matched to a gene: 10. Here the CDR3 DNA reads TGTGCCAGCAACCCACGGACTAGCGCCGACGGGGAGCTGTTTTTT. The encoded protein is CASNPRTSADGELFF.

This chain joins TRBV6-4 and TRBJ2-3; 14 bases agree with TRBD2. The CDR3 covers 16 residues. V dropped 6 bases and J dropped 1; count of bases not matched to a gene: 3. The germline V gene encodes CDR1 MRHNA and CDR2 SNTAGT. This CDR3 reads CASSKGLAGGTDTQYF. The DNA of the CDR3 is TGTGCCAGCAGCAAGGGACTAGCGGGGGGCACAGATACGCAGTATTTT.

The genes are TRBV12-3 or TRBV12-4 and TRBJ1-1; D ambiguous. The CDR3 sequence is 13 residues long. V lost 2 bases and J 5 bases, leaving 9 bases between the germline ends. CDR3 DNA sequence: TGTGCCAGCAGTTTAACCCTGCGGACTGAAGCTTTCTTT. It translates to CASSLTLRTEAFF.

CDR3 in amino acids: CASSIPGQGTVGYTF. CDR3 in DNA: TGTGCCAGTAGTATCCCCGGACAGGGGACGGTAGGCTACACCTTC. The genes are TRBV19 and TRBJ1-2; 9 bases map to TRBD1. CDR3 size: 15 residues. V lost 3 bases, J lost 8 bases, and 10 bases stayed unmatched. CDR1 is LNHDA, CDR2 SQIVND, per germline (reference sequence).

V usage is TRBV7-8 and J usage is TRBJ2-7; D is uncertain. Germline values: CDR1 SGHVS, CDR2 FQNEAQ. This CDR3 is built from 14 residues. V was pared by 4 bases and J by 5 bases, with 15 bases between. CDR3 residues: CASSSYLNLHEQYF. As DNA, the CDR3 is TGTGCCAGCAGCTCCTACTTGAATCTCCACGAGCAGTACTTC.

The chain combines TRBV11-3 with TRBJ1-5; 10 positions agree with TRBD1. Germline CDR1 reads SGHNT; CDR2 reads YENEEA. The CDR3 runs 18 residues. Unmatched junction bases numbered 14, after V lost 4 bases and J lost 5 bases. This CDR3 is CASSSHNDDRGRDQPQHF. CDR3 bases: TGTGCCAGCAGCTCTCACAATGACGACAGGGGGCGCGATCAGCCCCAGCATTTT.

V is TRBV6-5 and J is TRBJ2-2; possible D gene TRBD2, 6 bases. V gave up 0 bases and J gave up 6 bases, with 8 bases separating them. The CDR3 runs to 14 residues. CDR1 is MNHEY and CDR2 is SVGAGI in the germline V gene. For the CDR3, the DNA is TGTGCCAGCAGTTACTCATGGGGGGCCGGGGAGCTGTTTTTT. Encoded protein: CASSYSWGAGELFF.

The rearrangement links TRBV12-2 to TRBJ2-3; the table's D call, TRBD2, has no DNA check behind it. TRBV12-2 is labeled a pseudogene. The CDR3 is 17 amino acids. The CDR3 protein is CASRLAGHGGALHTQYF. The DNA of the CDR3 is TGTGCAAGTCGCTTAGCGGGTCACGGGGGGGCTCTACATACGCAGTATTTT.

J is TRBJ1-6 and V is TRBV19; a weak D match, TRBD1 (6 bases). Trimming left V 3 bases short and J 9 bases short, with 12 bases between. CDR1 is LNHDA, CDR2 SQIVND, per germline (reference sequence). The CDR3 spans 14 residues. CDR3 DNA sequence: TGTGCCAGTAGTATTTCTACAGGGCGTTCACCCCTCCACTTT. Its protein is CASSISTGRSPLHF.

This clone was counted once. The V and J genes are TRBV7-9 and TRBJ2-7; D is perhaps TRBD1 (6 bases). V was cut by 4 bases and J by 11 bases, with 15 bases left in between. The CDR3 runs to 12 residues. Germline CDR1 SEHNR, CDR2 FQNEAQ (reference sequence). The CDR3 sequence: CASSSPWGHEYF. The DNA for the CDR3 is TGTGCCAGCAGCTCCCCCTGGGGACATGAGTACTTC.

The chain uses TRBV28 and TRBJ2-2, with D unresolved. The CDR3 extends over 13 amino acids. Germline V gene lookup returns CDR1 MDHEN and CDR2 SYDVKM. V lost 4 bases and J 3 bases, leaving 6 bases between the germline ends. The CDR3 region is CASSYRDTGELFF. The CDR3 nucleotides are TGTGCCAGCAGTTACAGAGACACCGGGGAGCTGTTTTTT.